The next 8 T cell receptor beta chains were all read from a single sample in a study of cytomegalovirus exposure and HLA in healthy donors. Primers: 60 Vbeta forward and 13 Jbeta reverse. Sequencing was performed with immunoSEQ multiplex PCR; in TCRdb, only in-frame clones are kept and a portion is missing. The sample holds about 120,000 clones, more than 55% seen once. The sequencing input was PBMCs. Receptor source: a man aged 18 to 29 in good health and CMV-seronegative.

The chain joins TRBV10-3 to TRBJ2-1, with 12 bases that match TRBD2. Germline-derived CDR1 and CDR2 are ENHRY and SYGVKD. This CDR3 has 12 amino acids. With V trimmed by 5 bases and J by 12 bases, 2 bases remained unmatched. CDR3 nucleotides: TGTGCCATCAGTCCGACTAGCGGGGGGCAGTTCTTC. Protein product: CAISPTSGGQFF.

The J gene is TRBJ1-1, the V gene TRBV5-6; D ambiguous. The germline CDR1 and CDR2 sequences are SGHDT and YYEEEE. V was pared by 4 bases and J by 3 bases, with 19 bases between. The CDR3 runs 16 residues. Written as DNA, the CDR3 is TGTGCCAGCAGCCCGAGGTTTGGACTACCCGACACTGAAGCTTTCTTT. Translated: CASSPRFGLPDTEAFF. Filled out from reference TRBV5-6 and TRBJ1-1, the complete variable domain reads DAGVTQSPTHLIKTRGQQVTLRCSPKSGHDTVSWYQQALGQGPQFIFQYYEEEERQRGNFPDRFSGHQFPNYSSELNVNALLLGDSALYLCASSPRFGLPDTEAFFGQGTRLTVV.

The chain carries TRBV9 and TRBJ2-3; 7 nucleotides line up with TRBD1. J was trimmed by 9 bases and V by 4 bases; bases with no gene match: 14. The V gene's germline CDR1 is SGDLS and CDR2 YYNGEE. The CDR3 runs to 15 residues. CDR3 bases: TGTGCCAGCAGCACGCAAAACAGGGTGACAGGGACGCAGTATTTT. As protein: CASSTQNRVTGTQYF.

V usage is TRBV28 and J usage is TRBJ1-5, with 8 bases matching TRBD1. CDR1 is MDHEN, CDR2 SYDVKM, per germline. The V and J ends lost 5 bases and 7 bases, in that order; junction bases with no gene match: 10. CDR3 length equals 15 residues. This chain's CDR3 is CASSIVQGAGQPQHF. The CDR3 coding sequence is TGTGCCAGCAGTATAGTCCAGGGGGCTGGGCAGCCCCAGCATTTT.

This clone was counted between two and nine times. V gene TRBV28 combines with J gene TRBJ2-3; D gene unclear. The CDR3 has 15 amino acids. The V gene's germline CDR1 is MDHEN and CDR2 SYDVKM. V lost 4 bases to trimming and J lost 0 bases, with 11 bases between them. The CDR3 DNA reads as TGTGCCAGCAGTTCCCCCTCCGGTAGCACAGATACGCAGTATTTT. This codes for CASSSPSGSTDTQYF.

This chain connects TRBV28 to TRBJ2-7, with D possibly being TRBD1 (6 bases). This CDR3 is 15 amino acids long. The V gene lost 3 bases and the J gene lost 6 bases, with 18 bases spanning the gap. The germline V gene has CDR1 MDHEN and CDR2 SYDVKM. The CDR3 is CASSFYLLQGSEQYF. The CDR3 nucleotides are TGTGCCAGCAGTTTCTACCTATTACAGGGTAGCGAGCAGTACTTC.

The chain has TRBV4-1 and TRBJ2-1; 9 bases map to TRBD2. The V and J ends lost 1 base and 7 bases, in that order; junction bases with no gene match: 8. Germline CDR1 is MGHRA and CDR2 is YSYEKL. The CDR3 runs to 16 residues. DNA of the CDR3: TGCGCCAGCAGCCAAGTGGCGGGAGGGCCCAGGAATGAGCAGTTCTTC. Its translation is CASSQVAGGPRNEQFF.

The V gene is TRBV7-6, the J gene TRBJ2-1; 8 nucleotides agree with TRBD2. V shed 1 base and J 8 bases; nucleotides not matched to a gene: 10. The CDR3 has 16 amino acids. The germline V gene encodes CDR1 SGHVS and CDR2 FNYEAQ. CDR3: CASSLGVSGSSYEQFF. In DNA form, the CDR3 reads TGTGCCAGCAGCTTAGGGGTCAGCGGGAGTAGCTATGAGCAGTTCTTC.